The T cell receptor (beta chain) under discussion was sequenced for a study of cytomegalovirus exposure and HLA in healthy donors. Notes on the study in general: Being indistinguishable, some V segments were excluded, TRBV6-2 and TRBV6-3 among them. Researchers counted 150 to 200 TCR beta chains as cytomegalovirus-associated.

With 2 bases removed from V and 6 bases from J, the gap between germline ends came to 11 bases. CDR3 length: 14 residues. The V gene's germline CDR1 is SGDLS and CDR2 YYNGEE. Primers: 60 Vbeta forward and 13 Jbeta reverse. Data came from immunoSEQ multiplex PCR; TCRdb stores just in-frame clones and leaves some out. Altogether about 120,000 clones are present, about 63% being singletons, with the ten largest covering roughly 1.6%. Comment on this clone: As yet, its antigen is unknown.

The sequencing input was PBMCs. This clonotype was sampled from a man between 25 and 39 years old in good health and CMV-seropositive. The genes are TRBV9 and TRBJ1-4; a weak D match, TRBD1 (5 bases). The CDR3 DNA reads as TGTGCCAGCAGCGTGGAGGGGTGGGATGAAAAACTGTTTTTT. This codes for CASSVEGWDEKLFF.